This is a list of T cell receptor beta chains from one sample in a study of blood T cells in healthy people across ages. TCRdb fed the 5' RACE reads into MiXCR, producing one record per CDR3 protein. The sample contains some 1.4 million distinct CDR3 sequences, 42% of which appear only once. Sequenced material: blood. The receptors come from a woman aged 18-30 years in good health. Both conserved end residues are part of each CDR3.

V	CDR3
TRBV5-1	CASSRGPSQDYEQFF
TRBV11-2	CASSQTSGPLNEQFF
TRBV2	CASSEDRANYGYTF
TRBV28	CASSTGHPYEQYF
TRBV5-1	CASSASGTGAGAFF
TRBV6-5	CASSTLAGIYNEQFF
TRBV21-1	CASRFQWRTYEQYF
TRBV6-5	CASSYASSGSSYEQYF
TRBV7-2	CASSLGVPGPGQPQHF
TRBV29-1	CSDGGEGRGYTF
TRBV10-3	CATREYEQYF
TRBV7-9	CASSPPVGSSGYTF
TRBV27	CASRGLAGTYTDTQYF
TRBV20-1	CSARTSGTYTGELFF
TRBV10-3	CAISESTGPLKNIQYF
TRBV5-1	CASSLGATLTDTQYF
TRBV6-5	CASGDRVNYGYTF
TRBV14	CASSPTDRGLETQYF
TRBV6-1	CASRTDANEQFF
TRBV5-6	CASSFSGSQQAFF
TRBV6-5	CASSYRTVTDTQYF
TRBV29-1	CSAHHGGQGFYGYTF
TRBV6-5	CASSYSGVDQPQHF
TRBV11-2	CASSLVPGNWDTQYF
TRBV7-9	CASSYRTGVFHEQYF
TRBV7-8	CASSLAGGAGNSPLHF
TRBV20-1	CSASSADQPQHF
TRBV6-2/TRBV6-3	CASSYSTVYEQYF
TRBV11-2	CASSPLDPRLRENTEAFF
TRBV29-1	CSVATGDNYGYTF
TRBV7-2	CASSPKYEAFF
TRBV6-5	CASSMGRNEQFF
TRBV20-1	CSARATSGAFPTYEQYF
TRBV10-3	CAIGGGGQRQDTQYF
TRBV2	CASRTDSKTGELFF
TRBV25-1	CASSGTGTGDTDTQYF
TRBV5-1	CASSPRQGDMNTEAFF